The entry that follows covers one T cell receptor (beta chain) sequence. This clonotype was observed a few times. Its antigen specificity is not known. No quality values exist for individual bases; no much larger clone is one base distant. Libraries were built with PCR. TCRdb names Illumina HiSeq 2500 as the instrument used. To normalize quantification of the TCRbeta repertoire, the TCR libraries were built with molecular barcoding that relied on unique molecular identifiers. The public reads were reprocessed in TCRdb via fastp at Q25 and MiXCR, keeping in-frame beta chains. CDR3 protein sequences are deduplicated, and each keeps its most common genes and DNA. The sample table contains about half a million distinct CDR3 sequences; only one count was recorded for roughly an eighth of them. Of the sample, about 5% falls within the top ten clones. This sample was taken from a study of T-cell reconstitution after alpha-beta-depleted transplantation in children (dated by TCRdb to 2016 to 2018). About the study as a whole: The study quantitatively tracked T-cell immune reconstitution after TCRalphabeta/CD19-depleted allogeneic hematopoietic cell transplantation in children using TCR repertoire profiling.

Measured from the cysteine to the phenylalanine, the CDR3 is 15 residues long. The read is trimmed to its CDR3 DNA, 45 bases read in frame from base 1. Via the germline V gene, CDR1 is LGHNA and CDR2 YSLEER. V loses 5 bases, J loses 0 bases, and the germline ends lie 14 bases apart. Source: PBMCs from the stem cell graft donor, taken from the stem cell graft. This clonotype was sampled from a human donor who donated a stem cell graft to a child with combined immunodeficiency. The chain was built from TRBV4-3 and TRBJ2-7; the D call could be TRBD1 or TRBD2, with each sharing 5 bases. The DNA sequence reads TGCGCCAGCAGCTGGCTCCGGGACGTCTCCTACGAGCAGTACTTC. This yields the protein CASSWLRDVSYEQYF.